This T cell receptor beta chain was observed in a study of shared T cell receptors in the human thymus. Germline V gene lookup returns CDR1 MDHEN and CDR2 SYDVKM. This CDR3 region has 13 residues. Trimming removed 6 bases from V and 8 bases from J, with 13 bases in between. Only in-frame clones appear in the TCRdb table, and some are missing; sequencing was by immunoSEQ multiplex PCR. The top ten clones hold about 0.013% of a sample with roughly 500,000 clones, around 82% of them seen once. These records were also assigned to another study, of human thymus T cells. From that study: Thymic resections from corrective heart surgery supplied the tissue.

The rearrangement links TRBV28 to TRBJ1-4; D not certain. The source is a boy in the first two years of life with a congenital heart defect. Input material: thymocytes. The CDR3 reads CASRQTAREKLFF. The CDR3 region has the DNA TGTGCCAGCAGGCAAACTGCCCGGGAAAAACTGTTTTTT.